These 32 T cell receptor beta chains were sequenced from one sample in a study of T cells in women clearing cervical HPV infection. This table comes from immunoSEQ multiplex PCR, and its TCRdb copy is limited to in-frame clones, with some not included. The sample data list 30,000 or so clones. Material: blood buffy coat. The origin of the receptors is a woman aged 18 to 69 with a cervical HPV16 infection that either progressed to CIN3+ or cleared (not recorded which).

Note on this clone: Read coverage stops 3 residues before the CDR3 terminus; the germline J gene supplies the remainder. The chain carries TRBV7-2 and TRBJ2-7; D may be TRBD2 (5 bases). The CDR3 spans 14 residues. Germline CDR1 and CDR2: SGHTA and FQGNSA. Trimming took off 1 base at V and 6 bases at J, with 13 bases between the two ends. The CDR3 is CASSLVLLAGEQYF. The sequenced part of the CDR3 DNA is TGTGCCAGCAGCTTAGTCCTCCTCGCGGGCGAG.

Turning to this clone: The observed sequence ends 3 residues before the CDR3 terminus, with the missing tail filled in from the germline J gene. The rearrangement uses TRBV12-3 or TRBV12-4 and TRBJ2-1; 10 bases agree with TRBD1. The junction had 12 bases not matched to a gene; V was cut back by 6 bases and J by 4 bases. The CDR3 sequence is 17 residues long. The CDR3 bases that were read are TGTGCCAGCAGCACACGAACGGGGACAGGGGAATACAATGAG. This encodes CASSTRTGTGEYNE. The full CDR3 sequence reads CASSTRTGTGEYNEQFF.

The covered CDR3 bases are TGCAGCGGCCTGACAACTAACACCGGGGAG. Translating gives CSGLTTNTGE. The CDR3 reads in full as CSGLTTNTGELFF. V and J are TRBV29-1 and TRBJ2-2; D is unresolved. The sequence runs out 3 residues before the end of the CDR3; the remainder is reconstructed from the germline J gene. There are 13 residues in the CDR3. Trimming stripped 7 bases from V and 2 bases from J, with 11 bases between. Germline V gene sequence: CDR1 SQVTM, CDR2 ANQGSEA.

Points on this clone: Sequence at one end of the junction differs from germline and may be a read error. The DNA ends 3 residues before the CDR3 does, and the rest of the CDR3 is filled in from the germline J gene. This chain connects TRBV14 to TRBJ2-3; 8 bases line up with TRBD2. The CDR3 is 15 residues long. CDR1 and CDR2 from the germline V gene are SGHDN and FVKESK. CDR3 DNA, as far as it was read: TGTGCCAGCTGCCAAGTAGCGGGACCCACAGATACG. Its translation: CASCQVAGPTDT. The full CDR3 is CASCQVAGPTDTQYF.

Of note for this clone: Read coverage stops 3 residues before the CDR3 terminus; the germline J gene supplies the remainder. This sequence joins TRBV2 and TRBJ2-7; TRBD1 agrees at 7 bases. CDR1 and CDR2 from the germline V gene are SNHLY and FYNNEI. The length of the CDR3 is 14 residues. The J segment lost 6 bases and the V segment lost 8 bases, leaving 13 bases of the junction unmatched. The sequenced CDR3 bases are TGTGCCAGCGGGGCCAGACAGGGAGTAATCGAG. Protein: CASGARQGVIE. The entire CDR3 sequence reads CASGARQGVIEQYF. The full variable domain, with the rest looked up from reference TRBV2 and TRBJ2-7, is EPEVTQTPSHQVTQMGQEVILRCVPISNHLYFYWYRQILGQKVEFLVSFYNNEISEKSEIFDDQFSVERPDGSNFTLKIRSTKLEDSAMYFCASGARQGVIEQYFGPGTRLTVT.

The sequenced CDR3 bases are TGTGCCAGCAGCTTAAGCAGGGGCGCCTACAATGAG. It yields the protein CASSLSRGAYNE. The whole CDR3 sequence is CASSLSRGAYNEQFF. V is TRBV11-2 and J is TRBJ2-1; tentative D call: TRBD1 (6 bases). The read falls 3 residues short of the CDR3 end, and the missing part is taken from the germline J gene. V lost 2 bases to trimming and J lost 2 bases, with 10 bases between them. Germline V gene data show CDR1 as SGHAT and CDR2 as FQNNGV. The CDR3 runs 15 residues.

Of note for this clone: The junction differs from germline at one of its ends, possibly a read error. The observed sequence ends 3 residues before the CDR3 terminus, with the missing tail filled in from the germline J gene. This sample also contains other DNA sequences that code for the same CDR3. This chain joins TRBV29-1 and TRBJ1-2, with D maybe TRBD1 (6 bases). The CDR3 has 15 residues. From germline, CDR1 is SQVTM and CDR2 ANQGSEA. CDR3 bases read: TGCAGCGTTGAAGGGGGGCAGGGGAAATTCTATGGT. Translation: CSVEGGQGKFYG. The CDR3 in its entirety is CSVEGGQGKFYGYTF.

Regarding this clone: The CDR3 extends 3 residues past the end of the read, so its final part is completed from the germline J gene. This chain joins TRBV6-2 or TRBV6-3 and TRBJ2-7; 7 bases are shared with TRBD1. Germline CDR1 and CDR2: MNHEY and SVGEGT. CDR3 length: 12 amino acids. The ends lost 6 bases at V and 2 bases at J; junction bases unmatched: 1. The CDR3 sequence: CASRTGPYEQYF. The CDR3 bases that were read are TGTGCCAGCAGGACAGGGCCCTACGAG.

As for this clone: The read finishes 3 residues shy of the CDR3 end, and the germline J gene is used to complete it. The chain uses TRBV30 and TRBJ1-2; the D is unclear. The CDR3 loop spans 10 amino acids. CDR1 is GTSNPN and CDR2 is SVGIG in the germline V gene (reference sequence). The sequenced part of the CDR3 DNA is TGTGCCTTCAGCGGGAACGAC. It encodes CAFSGND. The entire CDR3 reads CAFSGNDYTF.

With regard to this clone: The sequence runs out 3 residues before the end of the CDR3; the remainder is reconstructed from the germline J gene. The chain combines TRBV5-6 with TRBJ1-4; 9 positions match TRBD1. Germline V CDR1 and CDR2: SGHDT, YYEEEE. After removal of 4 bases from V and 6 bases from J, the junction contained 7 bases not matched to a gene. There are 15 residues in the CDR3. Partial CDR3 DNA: TGTGCCAGCAGCCGTTTGGGACAGGGCGATGAAAAA. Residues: CASSRLGQGDEK. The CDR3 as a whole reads CASSRLGQGDEKLFF. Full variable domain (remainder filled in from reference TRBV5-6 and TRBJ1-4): DAGVTQSPTHLIKTRGQQVTLRCSPKSGHDTVSWYQQALGQGPQFIFQYYEEEERQRGNFPDRFSGHQFPNYSSELNVNALLLGDSALYLCASSRLGQGDEKLFFGSGTQLSVL.

The CDR3 bases that were read are TGCAGTGCTAGACCACCGGGACTAGCGGGAGGAGGAAAGTCCTACGAG. It specifies CSARPPGLAGGGKSYE. The CDR3 in its entirety is CSARPPGLAGGGKSYEQYF. This sequence joins TRBV20-1 and TRBJ2-7, with 15 nucleotides matching TRBD2. The read halts 3 residues ahead of the CDR3 end, with the missing end drawn from the germline J gene. The V segment lost 2 bases and the J segment 1 base; nucleotides outside the gene matches: 12. CDR3 length equals 19 residues. CDR1 and CDR2 (germline): DFQATT, SNEGSKA (reference sequence).

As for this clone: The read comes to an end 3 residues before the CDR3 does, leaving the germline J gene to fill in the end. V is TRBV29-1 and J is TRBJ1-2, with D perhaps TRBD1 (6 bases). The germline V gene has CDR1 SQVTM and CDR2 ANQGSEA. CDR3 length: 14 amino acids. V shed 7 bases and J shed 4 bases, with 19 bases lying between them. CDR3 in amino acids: CSAVGGLWGYGYTF. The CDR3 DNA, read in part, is TGCAGCGCCGTAGGGGGACTATGGGGCTATGGC.

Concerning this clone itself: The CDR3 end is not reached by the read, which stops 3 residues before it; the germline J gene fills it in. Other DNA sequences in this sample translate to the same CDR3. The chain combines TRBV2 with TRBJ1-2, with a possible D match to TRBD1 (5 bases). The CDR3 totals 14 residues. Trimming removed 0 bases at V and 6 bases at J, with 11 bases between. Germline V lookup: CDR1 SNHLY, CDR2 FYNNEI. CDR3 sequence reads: CASSEAPQVDGYTF. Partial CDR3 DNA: TGTGCCAGCAGTGAAGCTCCACAGGTTGATGGC.

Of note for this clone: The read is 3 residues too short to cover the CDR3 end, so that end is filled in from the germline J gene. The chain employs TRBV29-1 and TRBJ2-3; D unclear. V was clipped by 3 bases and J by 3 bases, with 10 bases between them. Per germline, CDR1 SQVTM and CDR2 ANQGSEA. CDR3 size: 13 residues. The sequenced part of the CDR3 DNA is TGCAGCGTTGAGGAATACGGGACAGATACG. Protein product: CSVEEYGTDT. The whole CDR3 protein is CSVEEYGTDTQYF.

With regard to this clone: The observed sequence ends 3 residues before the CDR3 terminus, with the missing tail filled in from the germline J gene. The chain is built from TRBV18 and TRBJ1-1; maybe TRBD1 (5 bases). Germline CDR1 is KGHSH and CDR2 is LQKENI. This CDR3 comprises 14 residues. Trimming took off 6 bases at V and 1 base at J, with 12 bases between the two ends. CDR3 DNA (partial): TGTGCCAGCTCTACACAGGAAAAGAACACTGAA. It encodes CASSTQEKNTE. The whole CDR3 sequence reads CASSTQEKNTEAFF. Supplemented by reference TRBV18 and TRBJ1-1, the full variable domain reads NAGVMQNPRHLVRRRGQEARLRCSPMKGHSHVYWYRQLPEEGLKFMVYLQKENIIDESGMPKERFSAEFPKEGPSILRIQQVVRGDSAAYFCASSTQEKNTEAFFGQGTRLTVV.

The DNA read from the CDR3 is TGCAGTGCTGCCGTGATAGCCACAGATACG. It translates to CSAAVIATDT. The entire CDR3 protein reads CSAAVIATDTQYF. The V call is TRBV20-1, the J call TRBJ2-3, with unresolved D. The CDR3 end falls 3 residues outside the read, so it is completed with the germline J gene. The CDR3 runs 13 residues. Trimming stripped 5 bases from V and 2 bases from J, with 11 bases between. Germline V gene sequence: CDR1 DFQATT, CDR2 SNEGSKA (reference sequence).

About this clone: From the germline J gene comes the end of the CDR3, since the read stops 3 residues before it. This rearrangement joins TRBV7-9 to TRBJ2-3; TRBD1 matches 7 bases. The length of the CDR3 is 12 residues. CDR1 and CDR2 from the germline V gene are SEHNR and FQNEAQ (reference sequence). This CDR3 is CASSTGVQPQYF. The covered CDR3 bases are TGTGCCAGCAGTACAGGGGTTCAGCCG.

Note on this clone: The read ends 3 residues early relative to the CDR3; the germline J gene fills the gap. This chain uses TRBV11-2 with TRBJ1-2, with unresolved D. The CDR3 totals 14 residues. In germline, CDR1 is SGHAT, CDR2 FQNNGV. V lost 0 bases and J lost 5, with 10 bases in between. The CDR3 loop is CASSLDLMSYGYTF. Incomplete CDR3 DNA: TGTGCCAGCAGCTTAGATCTAATGTCGTATGGC.

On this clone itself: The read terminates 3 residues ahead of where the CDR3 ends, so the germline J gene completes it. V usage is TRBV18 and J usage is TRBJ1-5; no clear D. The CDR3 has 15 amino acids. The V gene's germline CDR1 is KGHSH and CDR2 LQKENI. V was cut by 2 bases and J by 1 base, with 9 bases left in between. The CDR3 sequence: CASSPEKGSNQPQHF. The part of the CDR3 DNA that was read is TGTGCCAGCTCACCAGAGAAGGGCAGCAATCAGCCC.

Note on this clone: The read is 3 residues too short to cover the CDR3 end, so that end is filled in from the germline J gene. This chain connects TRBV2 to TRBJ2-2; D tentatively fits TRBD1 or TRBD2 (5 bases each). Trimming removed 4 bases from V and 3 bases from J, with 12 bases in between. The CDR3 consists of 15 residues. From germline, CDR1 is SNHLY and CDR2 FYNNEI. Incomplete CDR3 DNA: TGTGCCAGCAGTGTCGGCAGGGAGTACACCGGGGAG. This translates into CASSVGREYTGE. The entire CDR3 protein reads CASSVGREYTGELFF.

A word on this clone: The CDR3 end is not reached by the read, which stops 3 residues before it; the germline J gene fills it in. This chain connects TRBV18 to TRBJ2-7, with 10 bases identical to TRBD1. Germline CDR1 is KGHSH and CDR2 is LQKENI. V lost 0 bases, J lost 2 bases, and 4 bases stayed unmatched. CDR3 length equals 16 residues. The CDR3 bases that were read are TGTGCCAGCTCACCACCGAGGGGACAGGGGCCCTACGAG. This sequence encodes CASSPPRGQGPYE. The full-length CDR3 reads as CASSPPRGQGPYEQYF.

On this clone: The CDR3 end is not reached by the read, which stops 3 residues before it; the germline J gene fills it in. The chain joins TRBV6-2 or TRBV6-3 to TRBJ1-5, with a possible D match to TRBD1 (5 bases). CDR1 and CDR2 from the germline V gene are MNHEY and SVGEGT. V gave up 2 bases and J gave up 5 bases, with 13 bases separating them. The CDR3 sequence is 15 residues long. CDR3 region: CASSYARALYQPQHF. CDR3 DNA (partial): TGTGCCAGCAGTTACGCCAGGGCCCTTTATCAGCCC.

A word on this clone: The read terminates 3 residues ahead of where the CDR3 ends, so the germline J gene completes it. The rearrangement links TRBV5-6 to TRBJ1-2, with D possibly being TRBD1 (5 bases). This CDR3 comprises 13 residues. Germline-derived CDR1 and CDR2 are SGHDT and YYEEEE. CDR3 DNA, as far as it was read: TGTGCCAGCAGCTTGGCAGGGAAGCACGGC. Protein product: CASSLAGKHG. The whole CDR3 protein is CASSLAGKHGYTF. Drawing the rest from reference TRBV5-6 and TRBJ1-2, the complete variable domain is DAGVTQSPTHLIKTRGQQVTLRCSPKSGHDTVSWYQQALGQGPQFIFQYYEEEERQRGNFPDRFSGHQFPNYSSELNVNALLLGDSALYLCASSLAGKHGYTFGSGTRLTVV.

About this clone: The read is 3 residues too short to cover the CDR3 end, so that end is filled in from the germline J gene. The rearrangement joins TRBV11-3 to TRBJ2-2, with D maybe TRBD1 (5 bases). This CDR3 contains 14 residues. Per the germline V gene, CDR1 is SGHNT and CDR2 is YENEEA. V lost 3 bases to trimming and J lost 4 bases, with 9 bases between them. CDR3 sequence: CASSFMGLTGELFF. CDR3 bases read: TGTGCCAGCAGCTTTATGGGGCTCACCGGGGAG.

The chain's CDR3 is CSVAVTAQETQYF. The DNA read from the CDR3 is TGCAGCGTTGCTGTGACAGCCCAAGAGACC. The gene calls are TRBV29-1 and TRBJ2-5; D is perhaps TRBD1 (5 bases). Coverage ceases 3 residues before the CDR3 finishes, and the germline J gene fills in the end. CDR1 and CDR2 from the germline V gene are SQVTM and ANQGSEA. The CDR3 extends over 13 amino acids. The V gene lost 4 bases and the J gene lost 1 base, with 10 bases spanning the gap.

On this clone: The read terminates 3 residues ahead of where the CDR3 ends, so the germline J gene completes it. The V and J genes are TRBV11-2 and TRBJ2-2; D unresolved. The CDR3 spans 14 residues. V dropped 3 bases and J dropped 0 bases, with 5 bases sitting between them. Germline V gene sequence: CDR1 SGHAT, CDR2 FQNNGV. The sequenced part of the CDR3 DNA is TGTGCCAGCAGCTTCGGTTCGAACACCGGGGAG. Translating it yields CASSFGSNTGE. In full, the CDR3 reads CASSFGSNTGELFF.

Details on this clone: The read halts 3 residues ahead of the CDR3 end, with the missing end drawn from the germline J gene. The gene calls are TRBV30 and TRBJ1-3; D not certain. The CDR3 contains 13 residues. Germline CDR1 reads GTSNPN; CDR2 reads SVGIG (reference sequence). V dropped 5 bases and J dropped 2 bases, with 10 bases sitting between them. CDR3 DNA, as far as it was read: TGTGCCTGGGTCGGGGAGGCTGGAAACACC. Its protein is CAWVGEAGNT. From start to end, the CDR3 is CAWVGEAGNTIYF.

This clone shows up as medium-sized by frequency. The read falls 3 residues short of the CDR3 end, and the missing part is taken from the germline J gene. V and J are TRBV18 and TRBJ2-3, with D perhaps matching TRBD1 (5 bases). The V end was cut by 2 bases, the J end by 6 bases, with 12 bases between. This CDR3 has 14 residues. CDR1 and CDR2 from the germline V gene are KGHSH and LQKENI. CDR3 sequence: CASSPGAGLDTQYF. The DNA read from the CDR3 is TGTGCCAGCTCACCAGGGGCTGGGTTGGATACG. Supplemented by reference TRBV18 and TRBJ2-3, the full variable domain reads NAGVMQNPRHLVRRRGQEARLRCSPMKGHSHVYWYRQLPEEGLKFMVYLQKENIIDESGMPKERFSAEFPKEGPSILRIQQVVRGDSAAYFCASSPGAGLDTQYFGPGTRLTVL.

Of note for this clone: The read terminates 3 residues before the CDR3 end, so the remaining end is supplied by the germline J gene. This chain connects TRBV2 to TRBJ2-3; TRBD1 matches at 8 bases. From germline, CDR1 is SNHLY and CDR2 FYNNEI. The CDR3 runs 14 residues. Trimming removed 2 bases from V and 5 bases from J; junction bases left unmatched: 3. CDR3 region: CASSERTGIDTQYF. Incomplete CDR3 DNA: TGTGCCAGCAGTGAACGGACAGGGATAGATACG.

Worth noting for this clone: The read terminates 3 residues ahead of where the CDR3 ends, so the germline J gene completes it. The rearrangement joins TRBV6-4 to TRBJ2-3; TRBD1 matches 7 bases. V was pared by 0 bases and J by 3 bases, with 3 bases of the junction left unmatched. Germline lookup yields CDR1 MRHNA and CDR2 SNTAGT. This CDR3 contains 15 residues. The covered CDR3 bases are TGTGCCAGCAGTGACTCGTGGACAGGAACAGATACG. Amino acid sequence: CASSDSWTGTDT. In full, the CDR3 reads CASSDSWTGTDTQYF.

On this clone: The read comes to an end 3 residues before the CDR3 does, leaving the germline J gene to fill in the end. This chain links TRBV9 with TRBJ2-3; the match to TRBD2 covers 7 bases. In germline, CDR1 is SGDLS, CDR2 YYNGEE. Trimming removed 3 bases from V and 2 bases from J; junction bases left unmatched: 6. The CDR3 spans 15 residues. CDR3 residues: CASSAQAGLTDTQYF. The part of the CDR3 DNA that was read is TGTGCCAGCAGCGCCCAAGCGGGACTCACAGATACG.

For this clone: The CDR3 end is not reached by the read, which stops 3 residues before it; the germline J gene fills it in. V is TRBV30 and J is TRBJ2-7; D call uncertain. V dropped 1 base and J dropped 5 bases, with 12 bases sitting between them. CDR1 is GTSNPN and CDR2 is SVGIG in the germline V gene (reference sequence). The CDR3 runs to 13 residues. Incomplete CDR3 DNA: TGTGCCTGGAGTGCTTCAGGTATCCACGAG. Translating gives CAWSASGIHE. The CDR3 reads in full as CAWSASGIHEQYF.